These 20 T cell receptor beta chains share one sample of origin, sequenced in a study of metastatic and nonmetastatic thyroid tumors. Every patient underwent thyroid surgery untreated. TCRdb ran MiXCR on the PCR reads. The sample contains 40,000 to 45,000 clones, about 3.2% of which appear only once. The sequencing sample was made of blood. The receptors originated from a female donor with papillary thyroid cancer or a benign thyroid nodule (not recorded which). Some clones in this sample may be carry-over from other donors' samples.

Many counts were recorded for this clone. This CDR3 is CASSSGNTGRDGYTF. The CDR3 region has the DNA TGTGCCAGCAGTTCTGGTAATACAGGGAGGGATGGCTACACCTTC. V gene TRBV28 combines with J gene TRBJ1-2; tentatively, D is TRBD1 (6 bases). The CDR3 totals 15 residues. CDR1 MDHEN and CDR2 SYDVKM come from the germline V gene. Trimming removed 4 bases at V and 6 bases at J, with 18 bases between.

The table lists this clone with many counts. This chain joins TRBV5-1 and TRBJ2-7; D tentatively reads TRBD1 or TRBD2 (6 bases each). The CDR3 spans 14 residues. Per the germline V gene, CDR1 is SGHRS and CDR2 is YFSETQ. V was cut by 6 bases and J by 2 bases, with 15 bases left in between. DNA for the CDR3: TGCGCCAGCACCCTGGAGGGGGGACCCTACGAGCAGTACTTC. This encodes CASTLEGGPYEQYF.

At least ten counts were recorded for this clone. This sequence joins TRBV7-9 and TRBJ1-1; D uncertain. CDR3 length equals 13 residues. V was pared by 2 bases and J by 1 base, with 5 bases between. Germline loops: CDR1 SEHNR, CDR2 FQNEAQ (reference sequence). The DNA for the CDR3 is TGTGCCAGCAGCTTAAACAGGAACACTGAAGCTTTCTTT. It translates to CASSLNRNTEAFF.

About this clone: This may stem from a read error, because a much larger clone lies one nucleotide away. V and J are TRBV19 and TRBJ2-7; D is uncertain. This CDR3 comprises 15 residues. Germline-derived CDR1 and CDR2 are LNHDA and SQIVND (reference sequence). V lost 3 bases to trimming and J lost 2 bases, with 14 bases between them. CDR3 residues: CASSMGGDTPYEQYF. The DNA for the CDR3 is TGTGCCAGTAGTATGGGTGGAGACACTCCCTACGAGCAGTACTTC.

This clone was recorded many times. This chain uses TRBV2 with TRBJ2-1; D is possibly TRBD2 (6 bases). This CDR3 comprises 14 residues. Germline-derived CDR1 and CDR2 are SNHLY and FYNNEI. V was clipped by 7 bases and J by 0 bases, with 10 bases between them. CDR3 loop: CASTTGSSYNEQFF. CDR3 in DNA: TGTGCCAGCACGACCGGGAGCTCCTACAATGAGCAGTTCTTC. Complete variable domain (other parts from reference TRBV2 and TRBJ2-1): EPEVTQTPSHQVTQMGQEVILRCVPISNHLYFYWYRQILGQKVEFLVSFYNNEISEKSEIFDDQFSVERPDGSNFTLKIRSTKLEDSAMYFCASTTGSSYNEQFFGPGTRLTVL.

This clone was seen at least ten times. This chain links TRBV6-1 with TRBJ1-1, with D hard to call. CDR1 and CDR2 from the germline V gene are MNHNS and SASEGT. V dropped 7 bases and J dropped 6 bases, with 18 bases sitting between them. The CDR3 is 14 amino acids. This CDR3 reads CASKDGSRAAEAFF. CDR3 DNA sequence: TGTGCCAGCAAGGATGGGTCACGGGCCGCTGAAGCTTTCTTT.

Ten or more counts support this clone. The chain employs TRBV19 and TRBJ2-7; TRBD2 agrees at 11 bases. The CDR3 is 14 residues long. Germline V CDR1 and CDR2: LNHDA, SQIVND (reference sequence). Germline trimming cut 9 bases from V and 4 bases from J; bases unmatched to any gene: 8. The DNA of the CDR3 is TGTGCCAGCTTACTAGCGGGAGTGGCATACGAGCAGTACTTC. Translated, it gives CASLLAGVAYEQYF.

Ten or more counts support this clone. This chain joins TRBV29-1 and TRBJ2-1; tentative D call: TRBD2 (7 bases). Trimming removed 6 bases at V and 12 bases at J, with 15 bases between. The CDR3 is 11 amino acids. Germline V gives CDR1 SQVTM, CDR2 ANQGSEA. The CDR3 here is CSVGEGVGQFF. The CDR3 DNA reads as TGCAGCGTGGGGGAGGGGGTGGGGCAGTTCTTC.

The rearrangement uses TRBV12-3 or TRBV12-4 and TRBJ2-1, with D perhaps TRBD1 (6 bases). The germline V and J ends were trimmed by 4 bases and 4 bases, with 14 bases remaining between them. CDR3 length equals 15 residues. This CDR3 is CASSSGTLSYNEQFF. CDR3 DNA sequence: TGTGCCAGCAGTTCCGGGACACTTAGTTACAATGAGCAGTTCTTC.

This clone was seen only a few times. This rearrangement joins TRBV28 to TRBJ2-3; 13 bases line up with TRBD2. The trim removed 5 bases at V and 6 bases at J, leaving 8 bases unmatched. From germline, CDR1 is MDHEN and CDR2 SYDVKM. The CDR3 is 16 amino acids. The CDR3 loop is CASSPTSGRVFDTQYF. The CDR3 DNA sequence: TGTGCCAGCAGTCCAACTAGCGGGAGGGTTTTCGATACGCAGTATTTT.

This clone was detected many times. The chain employs TRBV9 and TRBJ2-2, with 11 positions matching TRBD2. CDR1 is SGDLS, CDR2 YYNGEE, per germline. The length of the CDR3 is 16 residues. V dropped 4 bases and J dropped 7; count of bases not matched to a gene: 9. The CDR3 region is CASSRVTSGKNGELFF. The CDR3 DNA reads TGTGCCAGCAGCAGGGTGACTAGCGGGAAAAACGGGGAGCTGTTTTTT.

This clone was detected many times. The chain is built from TRBV24-1 and TRBJ2-5; no clear D. V was trimmed by 1 base and J by 6 bases, leaving 5 bases between them. Germline CDR1 is KGHDR and CDR2 is SFDVKD. The CDR3 is made up of 12 amino acids. The CDR3 bases are TGTGCCACCAGTGATTTAACCCAGACCCAGTACTTC. As protein: CATSDLTQTQYF.

This clone was detected only a few times. The rearrangement joins TRBV28 to TRBJ1-2, with D unresolved. This CDR3 comprises 9 residues. From germline, CDR1 is MDHEN and CDR2 SYDVKM. V lost 6 bases and J lost 7, with 3 bases in between. The CDR3 DNA is TGTGCCAGCAGGGGTGGCTACACCTTC. Protein product: CASRGGYTF.

This clone has ten or more counts. The chain's CDR3 is CASSQGLAGVSSYNEQFF. The CDR3 DNA is TGTGCCAGCAGCCAGGGACTAGCGGGGGTAAGCTCCTACAATGAGCAGTTCTTC. The genes are TRBV5-4 and TRBJ2-1, with 14 bases that match TRBD2. This CDR3 region has 18 residues. Germline loops: CDR1 SGHNT, CDR2 YYREEE (reference sequence). The V gene end was trimmed by 4 bases and the J gene end by 0 bases; junction bases not matched to a gene: 6.

This clone came up many times. The CDR3 DNA sequence: TGTGCCAGCAGGGCTAGCGGAACTAGCACAGATACGCAGTATTTT. As protein: CASRASGTSTDTQYF. This rearrangement joins TRBV12-3 or TRBV12-4 to TRBJ2-3; 7 nucleotides agree with TRBD2. V trimming: 6 bases; J trimming: 0 bases; junction bases outside the gene matches: 6. The CDR3 consists of 15 residues.

This clone was observed many times. The chain has TRBV7-9 and TRBJ2-2; no reliable D call. CDR1 is SEHNR, CDR2 FQNEAQ, per germline (reference sequence). The CDR3 length is 14 residues. V lost 1 base to trimming and J lost 4 bases, with 7 bases between them. For the CDR3, the DNA is TGTGCCAGCAGCTTAGGGTTGGGCACCGGGGAGCTGTTTTTT. It encodes CASSLGLGTGELFF. The whole variable domain, remainder taken from reference TRBV7-9 and TRBJ2-2, is DTGVSQNPRHKITKRGQNVTFRCDPISEHNRLYWYRQTLGQGPEFLTYFQNEAQLEKSRLLSDRFSAERPKGSFSTLEIQRTEQGDSAMYLCASSLGLGTGELFFGEGSRLTVL.

Concerning this clone itself: At one boundary the junction diverges from the germline segment, which might be a read error. The V and J genes are TRBV27 and TRBJ1-1; tentatively, D is TRBD1 (5 bases). The CDR3 has 15 residues. The germline gives CDR1 MNHEY, CDR2 SMNVEV (reference sequence). The CDR3, as DNA: TGTGCCAGCAATAAATCACAGGTCGGGAACACAGAAGCTTTCTTT. This translates into CASNKSQVGNTEAFF.

This clone was counted between two and nine times. The junction differs from germline at one of its ends, possibly a read error. This chain joins TRBV27 and TRBJ2-1, with D perhaps matching TRBD1 or TRBD2 (5 bases each). Looked up from germline, CDR1 is MNHEY and CDR2 is SMNVEV (reference sequence). The CDR3 contains 15 residues. CDR3 sequence (DNA): TGTGCCAGCAGTTTGCCGGGACCCAAGTACAATGAGCAGCTCTTC. Its translation: CASSLPGPKYNEQLF.

The chain joins TRBV18 to TRBJ2-7; 8 nucleotides align to TRBD1. V was clipped by 3 bases and J by 4 bases; unmatched bases: 8. The CDR3 is made up of 15 amino acids. From germline, CDR1 is KGHSH and CDR2 LQKENI. The DNA of the CDR3 is TGTGCCAGCTCACCGAGGGACAGGCAACAATACGAGCAGTACTTC. This translates into CASSPRDRQQYEQYF.

This clone was counted many times. This sequence joins TRBV19 and TRBJ1-1; D not certain. V was trimmed by 10 bases and J by 1 base, leaving 16 bases between them. The CDR3 runs to 14 residues. CDR1 and CDR2 from the germline V gene are LNHDA and SQIVND (reference sequence). CDR3 bases: TGTGCCACCCCTCGCTACCTAGAGAACACTGAAGCTTTCTTT. This translates into CATPRYLENTEAFF.